These 30 T cell receptor beta chains came from one sample sequenced in a study of blood T cell repertoires in COVID-19. The protocol was immunoSEQ multiplex PCR, while the TCRdb copy is restricted to in-frame clones and leaves out a portion. Counted here are under 250,000 clones, about 89% occurring once; the ten biggest clones make up about 1.7%. Sequencing was done on a sample of peripheral blood. The receptor source for this set is a woman aged 55-70 years who had recovered from COVID-19.

As to this clone: In the same sample, other DNA sequences code for this CDR3. The J gene is TRBJ1-1, the V gene TRBV20-1, with D hard to call. Germline V gives CDR1 DFQATT, CDR2 SNEGSKA (reference sequence). V was trimmed by 3 bases and J by 2 bases, leaving 4 bases between them. The CDR3 totals 11 residues. The DNA of the CDR3 is TGCAGTGCTAGGGCCAACACTGAAGCTTTCTTT. This translates into CSARANTEAFF.

This clone was observed a single time. This sequence joins TRBV28 and TRBJ2-7; D remains ambiguous. Germline-derived CDR1 and CDR2 are MDHEN and SYDVKM. The CDR3 runs 13 residues. V was shortened by 2 bases and J by 1 base, with 6 bases between the two germline ends. CDR3 DNA: TGTGCCAGCAGTTTAGGGCAGTCCTACGAGCAGTACTTC. Protein sequence: CASSLGQSYEQYF.

This chain uses TRBV9 with TRBJ2-2; D is unresolved. The CDR3 is 14 residues long. The germline V and J ends were trimmed by 4 bases and 4 bases, with 11 bases remaining between them. Germline V gives CDR1 SGDLS, CDR2 YYNGEE. The DNA of the CDR3 is TGTGCCAGCAGCTCACCCTTGGCCACCGGGGAGCTGTTTTTT. It encodes CASSSPLATGELFF.

The V call is TRBV29-1, the J call TRBJ2-1, with 7 bases identical to TRBD2. CDR3 length: 14 amino acids. Germline lookup yields CDR1 SQVTM and CDR2 ANQGSEA. V trimming: 7 bases; J trimming: 1 base; junction bases outside the gene matches: 7. As DNA, the CDR3 is TGCAGCGGGTTGGGGGGGAGGTCCTACAATGAGCAGTTCTTC. This codes for CSGLGGRSYNEQFF.

The V and J genes are TRBV11-2 and TRBJ2-2; D is uncertain. Trimming cost V 5 bases and J 6 bases, with 10 bases left between them. The V gene's germline CDR1 is SGHAT and CDR2 FQNNGV. CDR3 length: 13 amino acids. The CDR3 protein is CASSPVLAGELFF. The DNA of the CDR3 is TGTGCCAGCAGCCCGGTCCTAGCCGGGGAGCTGTTTTTT.

This clone appeared many times. CDR3: CASSYSGREYEKLFF. Here the CDR3 DNA reads TGTGCCAGCAGTTACTCCGGCAGGGAATATGAAAAACTGTTTTTT. This chain connects TRBV6-5 to TRBJ1-4; D possibly corresponds to TRBD1 (5 bases). Per germline, CDR1 MNHEY and CDR2 SVGAGI. The CDR3 extends over 15 amino acids. Deletions cut 0 bases from V and 6 bases from J, with 11 bases between.

The chain employs TRBV28 and TRBJ1-2; D gene unclear. V was cut by 1 base and J by 2 bases, with 8 bases left in between. CDR3 size: 14 residues. Germline V gene lookup returns CDR1 MDHEN and CDR2 SYDVKM. CDR3 DNA: TGTGCCAGCAGTTTATTGGGGAGGAACTATGGCTACACCTTC. As protein: CASSLLGRNYGYTF.

This clone was picked up one time. The chain recombines TRBV2 with TRBJ2-3; unclear D gene. This CDR3 is 14 amino acids long. Trimming shortened V by 3 bases and J by 4 bases, and 11 bases separated the two germline ends. CDR1 is SNHLY, CDR2 FYNNEI, per germline. The CDR3 spells CASSDGRHADTQYF. The DNA of the CDR3 is TGTGCCAGCAGTGACGGCAGACACGCAGATACGCAGTATTTT. Together with reference TRBV2 and TRBJ2-3, the CDR3 gives the full variable domain: EPEVTQTPSHQVTQMGQEVILRCVPISNHLYFYWYRQILGQKVEFLVSFYNNEISEKSEIFDDQFSVERPDGSNFTLKIRSTKLEDSAMYFCASSDGRHADTQYFGPGTRLTVL.

This chain links TRBV7-2 with TRBJ2-4; 11 bases line up with TRBD2. The CDR3 is 15 residues long. V gave up 3 bases and J gave up 8 bases; unmatched junction bases: 6. Germline V lookup: CDR1 SGHTA, CDR2 FQGNSA. The DNA of the CDR3 is TGTGCCAGCAGCTTGGTAGCGGGGGGGGCGGACATTCAGTACTTC. Protein: CASSLVAGGADIQYF.

The chain is built from TRBV7-8 and TRBJ2-2, with D perhaps matching TRBD2 (5 bases). The CDR3 length is 14 residues. The V gene lost 4 bases and the J gene lost 6 bases, with 12 bases spanning the gap. Germline CDR1 is SGHVS and CDR2 is FQNEAQ. In DNA form, the CDR3 reads TGTGCCAGCAGCTCCACTAGGAAAGCCGGGGAGCTGTTTTTT. It yields the protein CASSSTRKAGELFF.

About this clone: Distinct nucleotide sequences in the sample also encode this CDR3. The V gene is TRBV28, the J gene TRBJ1-2; D gene ambiguous. Germline V gene sequence: CDR1 MDHEN, CDR2 SYDVKM. Trimming stripped 6 bases from V and 5 bases from J, with 10 bases between. The CDR3 spans 12 residues. The CDR3 sequence is CASSWALYGYTF. The CDR3 coding sequence is TGTGCCAGCAGCTGGGCCTTGTATGGCTACACCTTC.

This chain connects TRBV9 to TRBJ2-3; maybe TRBD1 (6 bases). V lost 2 bases and J lost 3, with 7 bases in between. CDR1 SGDLS and CDR2 YYNGEE come from the germline V gene. CDR3 length equals 13 residues. CDR3 nucleotide sequence: TGTGCCAGCAGCGTGCAGGGGACAGATACGCAGTATTTT. Amino acid sequence: CASSVQGTDTQYF.

The gene calls are TRBV7-2 and TRBJ2-3; D not certain. Per germline, CDR1 SGHTA and CDR2 FQGNSA. CDR3 size: 14 residues. Trimming removed 5 bases from V and 2 bases from J, with 11 bases in between. This CDR3 reads CASSQMVNTDTQYF. DNA of the CDR3: TGTGCCAGCAGCCAGATGGTGAACACAGATACGCAGTATTTT. The entire variable domain, with the rest obtained from reference TRBV7-2 and TRBJ2-3, is as follows: GAGVSQSPSNKVTEKGKDVELRCDPISGHTALYWYRQSLGQGLEFLIYFQGNSAPDKSGLPSDRFSAERTGGSVSTLTIQRTQQEDSAVYLCASSQMVNTDTQYFGPGTRLTVL.

The genes are TRBV10-3 and TRBJ2-1; 7 nucleotides align to TRBD1. With 5 bases clipped from V and 2 bases from J, the junction kept 3 bases outside the gene matches. Germline CDR1 and CDR2: ENHRY and SYGVKD. The CDR3 runs 14 residues. The CDR3 bases are TGTGCCATCAGTACAGGGGTTACCTACAATGAGCAGTTCTTC. Its translation is CAISTGVTYNEQFF.

The J gene is TRBJ1-1, the V gene TRBV29-1; D might be TRBD1 (5 bases). Germline V gives CDR1 SQVTM, CDR2 ANQGSEA. This CDR3 is built from 13 residues. Trimming removed 4 bases from V and 1 base from J, with 10 bases in between. DNA of the CDR3: TGCAGCGTTGGCGGCGGGGGGAACACTGAAGCTTTCTTT. Its protein product is CSVGGGGNTEAFF.

This clone was counted a few times. The chain recombines TRBV28 with TRBJ2-7, with D unclear. Trimming cost V 3 bases and J 2 bases, with 11 bases left between them. Germline loops: CDR1 MDHEN, CDR2 SYDVKM. The CDR3 totals 14 residues. The CDR3 protein is CASSLSRPTYEQYF. In DNA form, the CDR3 reads TGTGCCAGCAGTTTGTCCAGGCCAACCTACGAGCAGTACTTC.

Regarding this clone: The junction does not match germline at one end; this may be a read error. The chain employs TRBV2 and TRBJ2-5; 14 bases are a match to TRBD2. Germline-derived CDR1 and CDR2 are SNHLY and FYNNEI. The length of the CDR3 is 15 residues. The CDR3 nucleotides are TGTGCCAGCAGGGAAGGGACTAGCGGGGGAAAGACCCAGTACTTC. It specifies CASREGTSGGKTQYF. The variable domain in full, completed from reference TRBV2 and TRBJ2-5, reads EPEVTQTPSHQVTQMGQEVILRCVPISNHLYFYWYRQILGQKVEFLVSFYNNEISEKSEIFDDQFSVERPDGSNFTLKIRSTKLEDSAMYFCASREGTSGGKTQYFGPGTRLLVL.

The chain has TRBV4-3 and TRBJ1-6; TRBD1 aligns across 7 bases. The CDR3 loop spans 18 amino acids. The junction had 10 bases not matched to a gene; V was cut back by 2 bases and J by 3 bases. CDR1 is LGHNA, CDR2 YSLEER, per germline. CDR3 in amino acids: CASSQMPQGTDYNSPLHF. CDR3 in DNA: TGCGCCAGCAGCCAAATGCCCCAAGGGACAGACTATAATTCACCCCTCCACTTT.

This clone was picked up one time. This chain links TRBV21-1 with TRBJ2-2; the D call in the table, TRBD2, was not verified against the DNA. TRBV21-1 is described as a pseudogene. This CDR3 spans 18 amino acids. The CDR3 DNA follows: TGTGCCAGCAGCCCCCTAGCCCGGGTCAGGACGAACACCGGGGAGCTGTTTTTT. The encoded protein is CASSPLARVRTNTGELFF.

The V gene is TRBV5-8, the J gene TRBJ1-2; perhaps TRBD1 as D (5 bases). The V and J ends lost 4 bases and 10 bases respectively, with 11 bases between them. This CDR3 has 11 amino acids. The germline V gene encodes CDR1 SGHTS and CDR2 YDEGEE. CDR3 amino acids: CASSTYRTYTF. The CDR3 DNA sequence: TGTGCCAGCAGCACCTACAGGACCTACACCTTC.

The chain joins TRBV7-2 to TRBJ1-1, with D possibly matching TRBD1 (5 bases). Germline CDR1 is SGHTA and CDR2 is FQGNSA. The CDR3 has 13 amino acids. V was cut by 1 base and J by 7 bases, with 10 bases left in between. The CDR3 bases are TGTGCCAGCAGCTTAGGACAGCGAAATGAAGCTTTCTTT. Translation gives CASSLGQRNEAFF.

This clone came up once. This rearrangement joins TRBV19 to TRBJ2-3, with D unresolved. CDR3 length equals 13 residues. Germline V CDR1 and CDR2: LNHDA, SQIVND (reference sequence). With 5 bases removed from V and 4 bases from J, the gap between germline ends came to 10 bases. This CDR3 reads CASSPLGSDTQYF. CDR3 in DNA: TGTGCCAGTAGTCCCCTAGGTTCAGATACGCAGTATTTT. Filled out from reference TRBV19 and TRBJ2-3, the complete variable domain reads DGGITQSPKYLFRKEGQNVTLSCEQNLNHDAMYWYRQDPGQGLRLIYYSQIVNDFQKGDIAEGYSVSREKKESFPLTVTSAQKNPTAFYLCASSPLGSDTQYFGPGTRLTVL.

The chain employs TRBV19 and TRBJ1-6; TRBD1 aligns across 10 bases. The V segment lost 10 bases and the J segment 8 bases; nucleotides outside the gene matches: 8. The CDR3 length is 14 residues. Germline CDR1 reads LNHDA; CDR2 reads SQIVND (reference sequence). The CDR3 here is CATKDRGMDSPLHF. The CDR3 DNA sequence: TGTGCCACAAAGGACAGGGGGATGGATTCACCCCTCCACTTT.

The V call is TRBV7-2, the J call TRBJ2-2; TRBD2 is a possible D gene (5 bases). This CDR3 comprises 17 residues. Trimming shortened V by 1 base and J by 6 bases, and 18 bases separated the two germline ends. Germline assignment: CDR1 SGHTA and CDR2 FQGNSA. The DNA for the CDR3 is TGTGCCAGCAGCTTAGTTCTCAGGACTGGGGTCGCCGGGGAGCTGTTTTTT. Its protein is CASSLVLRTGVAGELFF.

This chain uses TRBV18 with TRBJ1-4; D gene ambiguous. The CDR3 loop spans 13 amino acids. Germline CDR1 reads KGHSH; CDR2 reads LQKENI. Trimming shortened V by 2 bases and J by 8 bases, and 9 bases separated the two germline ends. CDR3 DNA sequence: TGTGCCAGCTCACCAGGGTCGGGGGAAAAACTGTTTTTT. It yields the protein CASSPGSGEKLFF. Full variable domain (remainder filled in from reference TRBV18 and TRBJ1-4): NAGVMQNPRHLVRRRGQEARLRCSPMKGHSHVYWYRQLPEEGLKFMVYLQKENIIDESGMPKERFSAEFPKEGPSILRIQQVVRGDSAAYFCASSPGSGEKLFFGSGTQLSVL.

The chain joins TRBV3-1 (or the pseudogene TRBV3-2) to TRBJ1-6; D may be TRBD1 (6 bases). Germline lookup yields CDR1 LGHDT and CDR2 YNNKEL (reference sequence). The CDR3 is made up of 14 amino acids. Trimming cost V 1 base and J 9 bases, with 10 bases left between them. The CDR3 region is CASSQVGTISPLHF. CDR3 coding DNA: TGTGCCAGCAGCCAAGTAGGGACAATTTCACCCCTCCACTTT.

V is TRBV7-8 and J is TRBJ2-1, with 9 positions matching TRBD1. This CDR3 has 15 residues. Trimming at V came to 6 bases and at J to 6 bases, leaving 9 bases not matched to a gene. The germline V gene encodes CDR1 SGHVS and CDR2 FQNEAQ. CDR3 loop: CASRPRDRVGNEQFF. CDR3 sequence (DNA): TGTGCCAGCAGGCCCCGGGACAGGGTGGGCAATGAGCAGTTCTTC.

The chain couples TRBV5-6 to TRBJ2-1, with D unclear. The CDR3 covers 16 residues. In germline, CDR1 is SGHDT, CDR2 YYEEEE. V was pared by 4 bases and J by 0 bases, with 14 bases between. CDR3 amino acids: CASSPERWSSYNEQFF. For the CDR3, the DNA is TGTGCCAGCAGCCCCGAGAGGTGGAGCTCCTACAATGAGCAGTTCTTC.

This chain joins TRBV6-2 or TRBV6-3 and TRBJ1-1; a possible D gene is TRBD1 (5 bases). Per the germline V gene, CDR1 is MNHEY and CDR2 is SVGEGT. V gave up 3 bases and J gave up 1 base, with 18 bases separating them. The length of the CDR3 is 17 residues. CDR3 DNA: TGTGCCAGCAGTTATTCCCGGGGAGGGGTTAGGAACACTGAAGCTTTCTTT. Protein: CASSYSRGGVRNTEAFF.

The rearrangement joins TRBV5-4 to TRBJ1-2, with D maybe TRBD1 (5 bases). The length of the CDR3 is 13 residues. Trimming cost V 0 bases and J 7 bases, with 10 bases left between them. Looked up from germline, CDR1 is SGHNT and CDR2 is YYREEE (reference sequence). CDR3 nucleotide sequence: TGTGCCAGCAGCTTGGTTGCAGGGCTTGGCTACACCTTC. Translating it yields CASSLVAGLGYTF.